The 7 T cell receptor beta chains reported below all come from one sample, sequenced in a study of CD8 T cells in ankylosing spondylitis. Overall study findings and caveats: Blood from ankylosing spondylitis patients appeared to carry a characteristic roughly 8-variant TCR beta motif.

No antigen is known for these receptors. TCRdb recomputed calls from the 5' RACE reads with MiXCR, one row per CDR3 protein. This table holds approximately 500,000 distinct CDR3 sequences, 12% found once. Sequencing was carried out using blood, either unsorted or a sorted T cell fraction (not recorded which). The origin of the receptors is a male donor with ankylosing spondylitis.

V gene TRBV6-1 combines with J gene TRBJ2-5; D is unclear. Trimming pared 6 bases from V and 9 bases from J, leaving 17 bases between. Germline V gene sequence: CDR1 MNHNS, CDR2 SASEGT. This CDR3 is built from 13 residues. CDR3 sequence reads: CASSWVVEMAQYF. The CDR3 nucleotides read TGTGCCAGCAGCTGGGTCGTCGAAATGGCCCAGTACTTC.

In its sample, this clonotype was seen a few times. The V call is TRBV20-1, the J call TRBJ2-7; D remains ambiguous. There are 11 residues in the CDR3. V was cut by 1 base and J by 0 bases, with 1 base left in between. Germline V gene data show CDR1 as DFQATT and CDR2 as SNEGSKA (reference sequence). The CDR3 DNA sequence: TGCAGTGCTAGAGCCTCCTACGAGCAGTACGTC. Translated: CSARASYEQYV.

This clonotype was counted ten times or more. The chain links TRBV12-3 or TRBV12-4 to TRBJ2-1; D not resolved. Trimming cost V 3 bases and J 7 bases, with 13 bases left between them. This CDR3 region has 14 residues. The CDR3 loop is CASSFYGFGNEQFF. CDR3 bases: TGTGCCAGCAGTTTTTACGGTTTCGGAAATGAGCAGTTCTTC.

The genes are TRBV2 and TRBJ2-3; possible D gene TRBD1, 5 bases. With 7 bases removed from V and 6 bases from J, the gap between germline ends came to 8 bases. CDR1 is SNHLY and CDR2 is FYNNEI in the germline V gene. This CDR3 comprises 11 residues. CDR3 residues: CASIKGDTQYF. CDR3 in DNA: TGTGCCAGCATAAAGGGGGATACGCAGTATTTT.

This clonotype was counted at least ten times. The V call is TRBV7-9, the J call TRBJ1-1; 8 bases are shared with TRBD1. The CDR3 runs to 14 residues. In germline, CDR1 is SEHNR, CDR2 FQNEAQ (reference sequence). J was trimmed by 5 bases and V by 5 bases; bases with no gene match: 7. The CDR3: CASSPTGVSTEAFF. CDR3 nucleotide sequence: TGTGCCAGCAGCCCGACAGGGGTCTCGACTGAAGCTTTCTTT.

There are a few counts of this clonotype. This chain uses TRBV3-1 with TRBJ2-2; 9 positions match TRBD2. V shed 7 bases and J 2 bases; nucleotides not matched to a gene: 5. CDR3 length: 15 amino acids. The germline V gene encodes CDR1 LGHDT and CDR2 YNNKEL (reference sequence). CDR3 coding DNA: TGTGCCAGCAACCTAGCGGGACTCAACACCGGGGAGCTGTTTTTT. Protein: CASNLAGLNTGELFF.

This clonotype was detected only a few times. This sequence joins TRBV3-1 and TRBJ1-1, with D possibly being TRBD1 (5 bases). The CDR3 runs 16 residues. The germline gives CDR1 LGHDT, CDR2 YNNKEL (reference sequence). The V end was cut by 1 base, the J end by 0 bases, with 12 bases between. In nucleotides, the CDR3 is TGTGCCAGCAGCCAAGGGTATGGGGGGATGAACACTGAAGCTTTCTTT. Translation: CASSQGYGGMNTEAFF.